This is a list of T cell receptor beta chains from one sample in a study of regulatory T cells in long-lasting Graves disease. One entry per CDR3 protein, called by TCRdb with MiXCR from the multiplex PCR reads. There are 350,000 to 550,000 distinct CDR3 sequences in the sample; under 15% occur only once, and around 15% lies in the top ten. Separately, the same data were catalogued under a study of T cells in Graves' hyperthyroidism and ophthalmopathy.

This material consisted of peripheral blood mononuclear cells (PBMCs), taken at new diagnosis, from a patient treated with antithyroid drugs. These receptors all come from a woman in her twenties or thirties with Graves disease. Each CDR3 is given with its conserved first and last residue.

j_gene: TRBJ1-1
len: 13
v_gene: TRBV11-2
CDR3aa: CASDTGESPEAFF

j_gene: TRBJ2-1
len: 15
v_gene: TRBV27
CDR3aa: CASSSGLPGVNEQFF

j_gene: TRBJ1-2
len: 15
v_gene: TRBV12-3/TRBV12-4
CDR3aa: CASASPGQLDYGYTF

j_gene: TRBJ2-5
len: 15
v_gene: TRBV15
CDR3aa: CATSRDRAVQETQYF

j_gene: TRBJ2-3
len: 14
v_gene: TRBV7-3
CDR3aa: CASSPGQGGDTQYF

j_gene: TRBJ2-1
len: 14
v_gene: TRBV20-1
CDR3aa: CSARPVGGLYEQFF

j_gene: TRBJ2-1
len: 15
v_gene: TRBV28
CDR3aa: CASSQGGAGYNEQFF

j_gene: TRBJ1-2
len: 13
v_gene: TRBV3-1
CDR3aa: CASSRGDLDGYTF

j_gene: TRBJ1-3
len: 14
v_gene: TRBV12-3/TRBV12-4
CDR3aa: CASQWTGSGNTIYF

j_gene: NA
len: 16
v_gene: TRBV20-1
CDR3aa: CSAASGTSGIQETQYF

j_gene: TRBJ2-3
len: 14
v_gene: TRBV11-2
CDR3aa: CASSFGAGADTQYF

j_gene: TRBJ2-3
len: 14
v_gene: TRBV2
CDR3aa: CASSDLSVADTQYF

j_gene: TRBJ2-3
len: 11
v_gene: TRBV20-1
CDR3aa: CSVSSRDTQYF

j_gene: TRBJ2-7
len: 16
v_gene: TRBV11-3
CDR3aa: CASSLVGAGGLYEQYF

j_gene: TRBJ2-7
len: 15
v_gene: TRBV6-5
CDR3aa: CASSYSGTGGHEQYF